This T cell receptor beta chain was documented in a study of CD8 T cells in ankylosing spondylitis (dated by TCRdb to the late 2010s). Concerning the study at large: The study profiled T cell receptor beta repertoires in healthy donors and ankylosing spondylitis patients to find disease-linked TCR variants. The whole study cohort included 85 to 120 healthy donors and about two dozen ankylosing spondylitis patients. Peripheral blood was sampled, and synovial fluid was additionally collected from ankylosing spondylitis patients. The paper as a whole reports these results and caveats: A TCR beta motif made up of under ten highly homologous amino acid variants appeared to be characteristic of blood from ankylosing spondylitis patients. Some of the motif variants had been reported before in the synovial fluid and blood of reactive arthritis patients, a finding that suggests common disease-initiation mechanisms. The disease-linked clones showed a CD8+ phenotype and occurred at relatively low frequencies in peripheral blood. The disease-linked clones were reported to be significantly enriched in matched synovial fluid samples from ankylosing spondylitis patients.

Trimming costs V 3 bases and J 5 bases, and their ends lie 3 bases apart. Looking up the germline V gene (reference sequence) yields CDR1 MNHEY and CDR2 SMNVEV. Counted from cysteine to phenylalanine, this CDR3 has 11 amino acids. Only CDR3 DNA remains: 33 bases, in frame from the first base. The instrument was an Illumina HiSeq 2500. Quantitative 5'-RACE with molecular barcodes was used to prepare TCR beta libraries. Concerning the study's data processing: To identify disease-linked TCR variants, a new computational method was used, one built on a probabilistic model of VDJ rearrangement. TCRdb's own reprocessing of the public reads used fastp at Q25 and MiXCR and kept productive beta chains. CDR3 protein duplicates are merged, each entry listing the most common genes and DNA. TCRdb assigned the V and J calls; the authors' analysis was not used. For this sample there are about 140,000 distinct CDR3 sequences; 11% appear just once. The leading ten clones occupy around 4.1% of the sample.

This clonotype was seen many times. No cognate antigen has been identified for it. Base qualities were left out, and no much larger clone turns up one base away. The clonotype comes from a female donor with ankylosing spondylitis or in good health (not recorded which). The chain is made from TRBV27 and TRBJ2-3; the D gene assignment is ambiguous. Sequences were obtained from blood, either unsorted or a sorted T cell fraction (not recorded which). The CDR3 protein: CASSFGDTQYF. The DNA sequence reads TGTGCCAGCAGTTTCGGAGATACGCAGTATTTT.